The TCR beta chain under discussion was sequenced for a study of blood T cell repertoires in COVID-19. Study-wide background: Spain, Italy and the United States supplied samples that represented acute and convalescent COVID-19. Sources were T cells, B-cell-depleted T cells, or PBMCs; the material itself was cDNA or gDNA.

Losses at the gene ends were 8 bases for V and 0 bases for J; bases not matched to a gene: 11. There are 17 residues in the CDR3. Germline CDR1 reads SGHRS; CDR2 reads YFSETQ. Seattle patients were enrolled while actively infected and followed longitudinally. Original methodology: Using reference gene primer amplification, nucleated cell counts were estimated. The data were produced by immunoSEQ multiplex PCR, yet TCRdb's version contains in-frame clones alone and is incomplete. The D gene and trimming were derived from the DNA, and the V and J assignments and clone size from that table. The data hold under 450,000 clones, with around 88% observed a single time.

The chain recombines TRBV5-1 with TRBJ2-3; TRBD2 agrees at 11 bases. The receptor was derived from a woman aged 45 to 65 with COVID-19, enrolled during active disease. Sequencing used peripheral blood. CDR3 sequence: CASVLSGGAYSTDTQYF. The CDR3 DNA follows: TGCGCCAGTGTTCTTAGCGGGGGGGCCTATAGCACAGATACGCAGTATTTT.